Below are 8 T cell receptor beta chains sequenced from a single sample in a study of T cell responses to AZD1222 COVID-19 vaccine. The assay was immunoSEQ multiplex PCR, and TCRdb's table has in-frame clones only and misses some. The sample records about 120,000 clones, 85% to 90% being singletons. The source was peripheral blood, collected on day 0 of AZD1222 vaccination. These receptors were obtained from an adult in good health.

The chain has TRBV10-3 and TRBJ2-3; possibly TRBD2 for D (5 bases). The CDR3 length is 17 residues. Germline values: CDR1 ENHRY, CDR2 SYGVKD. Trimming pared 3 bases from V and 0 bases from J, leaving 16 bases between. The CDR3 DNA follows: TGTGCCATCAGTGACCTAAGGACTGGGTCTAGCACAGATACGCAGTATTTT. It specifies CAISDLRTGSSTDTQYF.

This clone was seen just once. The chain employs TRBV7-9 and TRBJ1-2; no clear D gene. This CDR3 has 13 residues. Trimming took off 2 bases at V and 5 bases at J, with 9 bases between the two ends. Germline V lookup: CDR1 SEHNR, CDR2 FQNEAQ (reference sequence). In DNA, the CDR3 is TGTGCCAGCAGCTTACCAGGTCGATATGGCTACACCTTC. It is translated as CASSLPGRYGYTF.

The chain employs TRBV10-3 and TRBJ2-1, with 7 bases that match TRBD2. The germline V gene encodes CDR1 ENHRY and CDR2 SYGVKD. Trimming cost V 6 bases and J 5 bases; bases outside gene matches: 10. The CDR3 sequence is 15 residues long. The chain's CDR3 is CAIRNPIRGDNEQFF. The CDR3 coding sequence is TGTGCCATCAGGAATCCAATACGGGGGGACAATGAGCAGTTCTTC.

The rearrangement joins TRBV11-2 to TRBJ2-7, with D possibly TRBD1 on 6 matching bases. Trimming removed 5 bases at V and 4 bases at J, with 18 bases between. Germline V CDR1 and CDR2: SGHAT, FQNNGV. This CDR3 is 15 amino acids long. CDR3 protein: CASSLGPQGTYEQYF. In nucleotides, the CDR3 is TGTGCCAGCAGCCTTGGACCGCAGGGGACGTACGAGCAGTACTTC.

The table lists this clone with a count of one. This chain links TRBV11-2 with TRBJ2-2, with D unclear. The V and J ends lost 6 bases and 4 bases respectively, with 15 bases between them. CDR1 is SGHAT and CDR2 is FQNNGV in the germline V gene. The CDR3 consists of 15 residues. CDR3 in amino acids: CASRRMVRPTGELFF. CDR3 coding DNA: TGTGCCAGCAGGCGGATGGTCCGACCCACCGGGGAGCTGTTTTTT.

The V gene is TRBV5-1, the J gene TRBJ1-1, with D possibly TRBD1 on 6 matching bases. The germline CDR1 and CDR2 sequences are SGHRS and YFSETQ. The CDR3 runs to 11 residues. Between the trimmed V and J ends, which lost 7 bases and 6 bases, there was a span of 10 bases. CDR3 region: CASLQGSEAFF. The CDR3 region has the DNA TGCGCCAGCTTACAGGGTTCTGAAGCTTTCTTT.

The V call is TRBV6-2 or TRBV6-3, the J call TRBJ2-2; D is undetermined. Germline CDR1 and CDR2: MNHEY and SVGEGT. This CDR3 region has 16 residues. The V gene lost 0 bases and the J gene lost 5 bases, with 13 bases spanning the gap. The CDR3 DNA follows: TGTGCCAGCAGTTACTCGCTAGGATTAAGTACCGGGGAGCTGTTTTTT. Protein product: CASSYSLGLSTGELFF.

CDR3 residues: CASSLTGGKNIQYF. CDR3 coding DNA: TGTGCCAGCAGCCTGACAGGGGGGAAAAACATTCAGTACTTC. The rearrangement joins TRBV7-3 to TRBJ2-4; 9 bases fit TRBD1. The CDR3 consists of 14 residues. Looked up from germline, CDR1 is SGHTA and CDR2 is FQGTGA. J gave up 4 bases and V 5 bases, and 3 bases lay outside the gene matches.